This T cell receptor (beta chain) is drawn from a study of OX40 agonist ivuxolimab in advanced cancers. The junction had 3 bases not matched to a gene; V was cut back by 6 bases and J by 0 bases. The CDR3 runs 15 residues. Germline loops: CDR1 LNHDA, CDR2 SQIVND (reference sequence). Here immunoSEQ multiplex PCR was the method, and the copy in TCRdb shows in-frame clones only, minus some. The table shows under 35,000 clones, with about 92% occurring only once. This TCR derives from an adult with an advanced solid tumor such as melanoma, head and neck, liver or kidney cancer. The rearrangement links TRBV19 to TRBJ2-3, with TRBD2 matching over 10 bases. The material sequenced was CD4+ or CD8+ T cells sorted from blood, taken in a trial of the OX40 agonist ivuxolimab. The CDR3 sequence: CASSGLAASTDTQYF. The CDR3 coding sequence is TGTGCCAGTAGCGGACTAGCGGCTAGCACAGATACGCAGTATTTT.